The T cell receptor (beta chain) under discussion was sequenced for a study of cytomegalovirus exposure and HLA in healthy donors. CDR1 and CDR2 from the germline V gene are GTSNPN and SVGIG (reference sequence). V shed 4 bases and J shed 4 bases, with 13 bases lying between them. The CDR3 has 13 amino acids. Comments on this clone: Its specificity is not known.

The PCR was carried out with 60 Vbeta primers and 13 Jbeta primers. Sequenced by immunoSEQ multiplex PCR; TCRdb stores in-frame clones only, minus some. Altogether over 150,000 clones are present, 77% being singletons, with the ten largest covering approximately 2.9%. Regarding the study as a whole: Solely CMV serostatus was available to characterize immune exposure. In a later analysis, roughly 17,000 TCR beta sequences were associated with HLA alleles at 0.05 false discovery rate. When analyzed later, a missense DCLRE1C variant was found to be linked to TCR beta V- and J-gene trimming.

This clonotype was sampled from a woman aged 35 to 49 in good health and CMV-seropositive. This chain joins TRBV30 and TRBJ1-1, with TRBD1 as a possible D gene (5 bases). Sequencing was carried out using PBMCs. Here the CDR3 reads CAWIHPGGTEAFF. CDR3 DNA sequence: TGTGCCTGGATACACCCGGGGGGCACTGAAGCTTTCTTT.